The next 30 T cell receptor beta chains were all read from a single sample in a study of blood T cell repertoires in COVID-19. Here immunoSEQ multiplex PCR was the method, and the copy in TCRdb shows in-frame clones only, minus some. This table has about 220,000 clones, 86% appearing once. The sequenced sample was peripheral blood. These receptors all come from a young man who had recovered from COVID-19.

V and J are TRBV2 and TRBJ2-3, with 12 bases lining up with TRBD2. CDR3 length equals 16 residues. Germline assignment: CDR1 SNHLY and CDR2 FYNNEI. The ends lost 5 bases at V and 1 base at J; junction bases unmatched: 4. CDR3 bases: TGTGCCAGCAGTAAAAGGACTAGCGGGGGCACAGATACGCAGTATTTT. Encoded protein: CASSKRTSGGTDTQYF.

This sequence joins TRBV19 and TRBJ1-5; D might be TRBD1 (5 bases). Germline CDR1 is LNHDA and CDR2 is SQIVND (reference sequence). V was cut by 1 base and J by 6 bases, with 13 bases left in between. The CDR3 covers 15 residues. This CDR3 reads CASSIVLAGRQPQHF. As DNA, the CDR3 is TGTGCCAGTAGTATAGTCCTGGCGGGGCGTCAGCCCCAGCATTTT.

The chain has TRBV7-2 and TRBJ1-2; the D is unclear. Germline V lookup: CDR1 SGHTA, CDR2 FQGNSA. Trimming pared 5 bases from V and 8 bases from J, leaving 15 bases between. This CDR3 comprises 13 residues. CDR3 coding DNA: TGTGCCAGCAGCCCTAGCGGGGTCCGAGGCTACACCTTC. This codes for CASSPSGVRGYTF.

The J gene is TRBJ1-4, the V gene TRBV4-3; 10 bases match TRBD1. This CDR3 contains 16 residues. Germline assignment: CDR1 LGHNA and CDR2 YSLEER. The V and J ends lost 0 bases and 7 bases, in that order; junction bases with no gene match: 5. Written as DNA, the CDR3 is TGCGCCAGCAGCCAAGATGGGGACAGGGGATTTGAAAAACTGTTTTTT. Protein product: CASSQDGDRGFEKLFF.

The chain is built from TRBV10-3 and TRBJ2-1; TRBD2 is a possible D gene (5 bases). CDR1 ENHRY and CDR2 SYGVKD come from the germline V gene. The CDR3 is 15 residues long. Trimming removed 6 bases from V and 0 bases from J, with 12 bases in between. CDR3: CAIRGSSGSYNEQFF. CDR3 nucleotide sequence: TGTGCCATCAGGGGGAGTAGTGGCTCCTACAATGAGCAGTTCTTC.

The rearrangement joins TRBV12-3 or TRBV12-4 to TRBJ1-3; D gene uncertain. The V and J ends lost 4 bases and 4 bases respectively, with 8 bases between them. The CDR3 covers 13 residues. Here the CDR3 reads CASSSRVGNTIYF. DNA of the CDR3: TGTGCCAGCAGTTCTCGGGTGGGAAACACCATATATTTT.

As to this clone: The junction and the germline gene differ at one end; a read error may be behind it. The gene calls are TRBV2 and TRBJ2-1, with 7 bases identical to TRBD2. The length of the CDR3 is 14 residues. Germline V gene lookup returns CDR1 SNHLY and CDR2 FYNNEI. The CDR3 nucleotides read TGTGCCAGCACTGAAGGGAGGGGTACGAATGAGCAGTTCTTC. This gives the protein CASTEGRGTNEQFF.

CDR3: CASSPPSFSGNTIYF. The CDR3 DNA sequence: TGTGCCAGCTCACCACCGAGTTTCTCTGGAAACACCATATATTTT. The chain uses TRBV18 and TRBJ1-3, with no clear D. Trimming took off 0 bases at V and 0 bases at J, with 6 bases between the two ends. CDR1 is KGHSH, CDR2 LQKENI, per germline. The CDR3 is made up of 15 amino acids.

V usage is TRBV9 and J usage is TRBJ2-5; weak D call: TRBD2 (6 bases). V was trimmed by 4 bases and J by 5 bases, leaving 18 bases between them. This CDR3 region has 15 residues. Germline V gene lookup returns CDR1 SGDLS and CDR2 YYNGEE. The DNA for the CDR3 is TGTGCCAGCAGCCAGGATGAAGGGGCGGGGGAGACCCAGTACTTC. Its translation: CASSQDEGAGETQYF. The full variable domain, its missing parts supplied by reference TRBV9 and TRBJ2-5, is DSGVTQTPKHLITATGQRVTLRCSPRSGDLSVYWYQQSLDQGLQFLIQYYNGEERAKGNILERFSAQQFPDLHSELNLSSLELGDSALYFCASSQDEGAGETQYFGPGTRLLVL.

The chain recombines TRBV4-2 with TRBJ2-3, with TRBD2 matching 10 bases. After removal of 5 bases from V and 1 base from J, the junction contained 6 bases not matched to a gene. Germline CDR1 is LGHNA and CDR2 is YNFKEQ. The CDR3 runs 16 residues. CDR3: CASSSLGTSGTDTQYF. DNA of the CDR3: TGTGCCAGCAGCTCCCTGGGGACTAGCGGCACAGATACGCAGTATTTT.

The CDR3 is CASSPRESGANVLTF. The CDR3 DNA is TGTGCCAGCTCACCACGAGAGTCCGGGGCCAACGTCCTGACTTTC. The V call is TRBV18, the J call TRBJ2-6, with D unresolved. V lost 1 base to trimming and J lost 4 bases, with 8 bases between them. Germline loops: CDR1 KGHSH, CDR2 LQKENI. This CDR3 is built from 15 residues.

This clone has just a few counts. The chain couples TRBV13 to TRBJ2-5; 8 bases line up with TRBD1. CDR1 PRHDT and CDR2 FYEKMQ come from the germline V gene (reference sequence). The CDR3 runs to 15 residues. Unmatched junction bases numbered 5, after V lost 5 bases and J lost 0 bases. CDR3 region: CASSPMTGDQETQYF. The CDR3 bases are TGTGCCAGCAGCCCGATGACAGGGGACCAAGAGACCCAGTACTTC.

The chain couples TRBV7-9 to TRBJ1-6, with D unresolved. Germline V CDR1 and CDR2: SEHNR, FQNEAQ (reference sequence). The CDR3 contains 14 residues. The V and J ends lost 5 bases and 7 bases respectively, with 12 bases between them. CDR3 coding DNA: TGTGCCAGCAGCCCAAGCGGAGGGAATTCACCCCTCCACTTT. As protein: CASSPSGGNSPLHF.

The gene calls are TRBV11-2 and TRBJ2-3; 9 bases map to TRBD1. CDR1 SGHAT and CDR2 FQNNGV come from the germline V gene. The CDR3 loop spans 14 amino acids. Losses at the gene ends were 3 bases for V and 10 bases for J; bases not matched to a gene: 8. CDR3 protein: CASSFPGTGQAQYF. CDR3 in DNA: TGTGCCAGCAGCTTTCCCGGGACAGGGCAGGCGCAGTATTTT.

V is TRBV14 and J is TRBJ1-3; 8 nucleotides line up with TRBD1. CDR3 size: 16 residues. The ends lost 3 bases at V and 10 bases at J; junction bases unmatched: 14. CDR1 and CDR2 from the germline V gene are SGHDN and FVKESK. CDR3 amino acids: CASSHPGDRGGWTIYF. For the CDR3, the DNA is TGTGCCAGCAGCCACCCCGGCGACAGGGGAGGATGGACCATATATTTT.

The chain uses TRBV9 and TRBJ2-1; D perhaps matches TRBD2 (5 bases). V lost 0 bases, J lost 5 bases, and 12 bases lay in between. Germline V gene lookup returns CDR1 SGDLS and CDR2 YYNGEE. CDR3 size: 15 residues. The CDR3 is CASSVGIGDNNEQFF. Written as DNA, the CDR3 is TGTGCCAGCAGCGTAGGAATCGGGGATAACAATGAGCAGTTCTTC.

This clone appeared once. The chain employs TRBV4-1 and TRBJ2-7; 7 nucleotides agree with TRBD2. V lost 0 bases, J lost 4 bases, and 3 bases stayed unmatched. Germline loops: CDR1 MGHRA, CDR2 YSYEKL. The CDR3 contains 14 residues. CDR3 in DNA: TGCGCCAGCAGCCAAGACACGGGGGGATACGAGCAGTACTTC. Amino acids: CASSQDTGGYEQYF.

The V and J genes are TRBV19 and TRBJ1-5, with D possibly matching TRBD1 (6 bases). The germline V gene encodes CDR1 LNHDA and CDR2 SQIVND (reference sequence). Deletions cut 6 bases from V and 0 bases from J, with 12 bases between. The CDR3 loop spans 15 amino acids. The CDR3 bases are TGTGCCAGTAGCCCAGTAGGGGGTAGCAATCAGCCCCAGCATTTT. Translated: CASSPVGGSNQPQHF.

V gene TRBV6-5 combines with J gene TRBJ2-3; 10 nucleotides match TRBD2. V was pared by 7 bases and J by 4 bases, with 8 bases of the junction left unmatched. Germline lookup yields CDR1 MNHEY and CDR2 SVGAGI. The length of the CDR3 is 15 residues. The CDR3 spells CASNVLAGGPDTQYF. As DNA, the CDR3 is TGTGCCAGCAACGTATTAGCGGGGGGCCCAGATACGCAGTATTTT.

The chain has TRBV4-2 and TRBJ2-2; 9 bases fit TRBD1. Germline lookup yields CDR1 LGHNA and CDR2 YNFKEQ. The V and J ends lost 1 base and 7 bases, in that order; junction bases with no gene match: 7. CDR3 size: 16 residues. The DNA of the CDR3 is TGTGCCAGCAGCCAAGCTGCCGGACAGGGGAGCGGGGAGCTGTTTTTT. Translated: CASSQAAGQGSGELFF.

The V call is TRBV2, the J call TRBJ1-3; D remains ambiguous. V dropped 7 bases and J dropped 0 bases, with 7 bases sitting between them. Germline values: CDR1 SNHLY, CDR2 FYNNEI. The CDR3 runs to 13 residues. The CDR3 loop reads CASKEGSGNTIYF. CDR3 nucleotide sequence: TGTGCCAGCAAAGAGGGCTCTGGAAACACCATATATTTT.

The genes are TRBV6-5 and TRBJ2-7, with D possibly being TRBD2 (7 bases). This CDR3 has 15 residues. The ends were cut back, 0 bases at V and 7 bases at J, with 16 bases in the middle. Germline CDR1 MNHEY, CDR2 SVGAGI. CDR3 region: CASSYSGRGAREQYF. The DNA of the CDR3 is TGTGCCAGCAGTTACTCAGGTCGGGGGGCGAGGGAGCAGTACTTC.

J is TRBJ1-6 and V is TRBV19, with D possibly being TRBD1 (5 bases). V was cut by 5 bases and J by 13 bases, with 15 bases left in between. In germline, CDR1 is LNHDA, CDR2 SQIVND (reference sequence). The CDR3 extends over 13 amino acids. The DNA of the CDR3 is TGTGCCAGTAGTTCCGGGACTCTCTCCCCCCTCCACTTT. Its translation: CASSSGTLSPLHF.

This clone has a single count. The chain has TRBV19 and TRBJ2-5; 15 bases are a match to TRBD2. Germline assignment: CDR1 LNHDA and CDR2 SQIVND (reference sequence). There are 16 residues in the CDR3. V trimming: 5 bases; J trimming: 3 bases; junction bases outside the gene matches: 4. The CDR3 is CASSPRTSGGEETQYF. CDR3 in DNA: TGTGCCAGTAGTCCGAGGACTAGCGGGGGGGAAGAGACCCAGTACTTC. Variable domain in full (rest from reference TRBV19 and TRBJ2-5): DGGITQSPKYLFRKEGQNVTLSCEQNLNHDAMYWYRQDPGQGLRLIYYSQIVNDFQKGDIAEGYSVSREKKESFPLTVTSAQKNPTAFYLCASSPRTSGGEETQYFGPGTRLLVL.

CDR3 sequence: CASSEDGGGRSDTQYF. The CDR3 DNA follows: TGTGCCAGCAGTGAAGATGGGGGAGGTCGTTCAGATACGCAGTATTTT. The chain carries TRBV6-1 and TRBJ2-3; weak D call: TRBD2 (6 bases). The V end was cut by 1 base, the J end by 4 bases, with 15 bases between. The CDR3 is made up of 16 amino acids. Germline loops: CDR1 MNHNS, CDR2 SASEGT.

In DNA form, the CDR3 reads TGTGCCAGCAGCTTGGGTTTTGAGGTTGGAACTTCACCCCTCCACTTT. Amino acids: CASSLGFEVGTSPLHF. The chain recombines TRBV5-4 with TRBJ1-6; D ambiguous. Trimming removed 0 bases from V and 9 bases from J, with 16 bases in between. The CDR3 covers 16 residues. Germline V gene sequence: CDR1 SGHNT, CDR2 YYREEE (reference sequence).

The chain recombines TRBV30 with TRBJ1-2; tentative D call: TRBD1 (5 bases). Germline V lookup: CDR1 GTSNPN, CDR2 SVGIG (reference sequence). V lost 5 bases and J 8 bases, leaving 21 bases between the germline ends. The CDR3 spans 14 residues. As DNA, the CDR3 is TGTGCCTGGCGGGAGACAGTAGGCCGAGGGGGCTACACCTTC. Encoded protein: CAWRETVGRGGYTF.

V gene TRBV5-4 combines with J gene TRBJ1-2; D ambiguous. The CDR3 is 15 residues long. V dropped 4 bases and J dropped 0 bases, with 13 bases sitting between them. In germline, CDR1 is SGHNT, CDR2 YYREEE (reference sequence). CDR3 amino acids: CASSLQLIANYGYTF. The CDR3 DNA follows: TGTGCCAGCAGCCTCCAACTGATAGCTAACTATGGCTACACCTTC.

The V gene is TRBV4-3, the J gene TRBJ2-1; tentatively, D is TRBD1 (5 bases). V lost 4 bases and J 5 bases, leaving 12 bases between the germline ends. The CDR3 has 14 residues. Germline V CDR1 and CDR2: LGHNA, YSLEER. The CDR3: CASSPHQGNNEQFF. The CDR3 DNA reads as TGCGCCAGCAGCCCGCATCAGGGAAACAATGAGCAGTTCTTC.

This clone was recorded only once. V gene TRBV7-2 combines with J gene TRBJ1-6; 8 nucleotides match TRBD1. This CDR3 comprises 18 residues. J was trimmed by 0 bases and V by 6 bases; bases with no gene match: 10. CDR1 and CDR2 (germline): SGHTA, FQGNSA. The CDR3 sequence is CASRGGQARSSYNSPLHF. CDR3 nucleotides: TGTGCCAGCAGGGGGGGACAGGCGCGGAGCTCCTATAATTCACCCCTCCACTTT.